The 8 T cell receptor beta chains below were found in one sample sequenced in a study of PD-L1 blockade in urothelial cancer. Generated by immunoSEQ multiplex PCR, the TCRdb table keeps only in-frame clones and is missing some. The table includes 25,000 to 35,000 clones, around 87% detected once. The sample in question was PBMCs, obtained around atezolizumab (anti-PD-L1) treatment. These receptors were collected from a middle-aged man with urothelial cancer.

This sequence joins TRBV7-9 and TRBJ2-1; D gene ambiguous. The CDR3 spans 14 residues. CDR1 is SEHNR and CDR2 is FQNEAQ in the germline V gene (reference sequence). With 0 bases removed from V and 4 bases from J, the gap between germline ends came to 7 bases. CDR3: CASSLALAYNEQFF. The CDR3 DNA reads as TGTGCCAGCAGCTTAGCGTTAGCATACAATGAGCAGTTCTTC.

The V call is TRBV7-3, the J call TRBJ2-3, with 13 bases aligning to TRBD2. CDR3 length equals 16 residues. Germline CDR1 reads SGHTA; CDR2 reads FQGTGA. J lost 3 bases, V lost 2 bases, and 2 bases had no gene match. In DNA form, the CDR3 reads TGTGCCAGCAGCTTAGGGACTAGCGGGGAAACAGATACGCAGTATTTT. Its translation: CASSLGTSGETDTQYF.

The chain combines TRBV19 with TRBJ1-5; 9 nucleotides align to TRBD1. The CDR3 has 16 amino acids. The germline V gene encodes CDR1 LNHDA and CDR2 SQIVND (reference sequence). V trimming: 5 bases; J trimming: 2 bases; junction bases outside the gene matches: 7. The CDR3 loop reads CASSGTGGSGNQPQHF. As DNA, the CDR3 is TGTGCCAGTAGTGGAACAGGGGGCAGTGGCAATCAGCCCCAGCATTTT. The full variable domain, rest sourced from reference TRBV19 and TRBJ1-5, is DGGITQSPKYLFRKEGQNVTLSCEQNLNHDAMYWYRQDPGQGLRLIYYSQIVNDFQKGDIAEGYSVSREKKESFPLTVTSAQKNPTAFYLCASSGTGGSGNQPQHFGDGTRLSIL.

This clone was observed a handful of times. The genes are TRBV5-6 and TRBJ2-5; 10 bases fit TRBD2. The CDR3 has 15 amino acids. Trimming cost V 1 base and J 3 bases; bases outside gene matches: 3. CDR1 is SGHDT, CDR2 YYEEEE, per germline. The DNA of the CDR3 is TGTGCCAGCAGCTTGAGCGGGAGGGCGGAAGAGACCCAGTACTTC. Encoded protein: CASSLSGRAEETQYF.

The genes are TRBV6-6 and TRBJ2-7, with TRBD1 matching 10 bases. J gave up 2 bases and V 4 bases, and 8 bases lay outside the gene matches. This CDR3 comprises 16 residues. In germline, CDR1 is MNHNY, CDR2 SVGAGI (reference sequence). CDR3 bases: TGTGCCAGCAGTTGGCTCCGGGACAGGGGAGCCTACGAGCAGTACTTC. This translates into CASSWLRDRGAYEQYF.

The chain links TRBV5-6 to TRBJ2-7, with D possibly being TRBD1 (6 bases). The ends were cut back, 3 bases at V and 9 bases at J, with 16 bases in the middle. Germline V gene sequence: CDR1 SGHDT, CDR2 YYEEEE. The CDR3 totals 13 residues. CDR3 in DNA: TGTGCCAGCAGCTGGGCACAGGGTAGGGGGCAGTACTTC. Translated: CASSWAQGRGQYF.

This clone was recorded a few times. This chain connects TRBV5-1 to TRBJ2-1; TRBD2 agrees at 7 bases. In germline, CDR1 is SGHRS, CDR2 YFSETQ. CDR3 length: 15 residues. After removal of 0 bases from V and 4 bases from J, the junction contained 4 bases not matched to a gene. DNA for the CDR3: TGCGCCAGCAGCTTGGGAGGGAGGGAATACAATGAGCAGTTCTTC. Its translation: CASSLGGREYNEQFF.

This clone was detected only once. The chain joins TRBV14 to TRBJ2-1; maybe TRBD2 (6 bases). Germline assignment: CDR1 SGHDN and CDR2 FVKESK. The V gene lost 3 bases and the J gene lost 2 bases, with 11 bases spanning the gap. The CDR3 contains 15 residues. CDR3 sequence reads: CASSQEGWPYNEQFF. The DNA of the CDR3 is TGTGCCAGCAGCCAGGAGGGGTGGCCCTACAATGAGCAGTTCTTC.